This is a list of T cell receptor beta chains from one sample in a study of T cells expressing NK-cell markers. After re-calling the 5' RACE reads, TCRdb lists one entry per CDR3 protein, DNA absent. The sample includes about 150,000 distinct CDR3 sequences. Specimen: blood T cells: a sorted CD56 or NKG2C T cell subset, CD4+ or CD8+ T cells, or bulk PBMC T cells (not recorded which). The receptors stem from a man younger than 30 in good health. Both conserved end residues are part of each CDR3.

>TRBV20-1|16|TRBJ1-1
CSAPRWGAGVNTEAFF
>TRBV29-1|14|TRBJ1-5
CSVVTGDSDQPQHF
>TRBV12-3/TRBV12-4|12|TRBJ2-1
CASSLLNNEQFF
>TRBV29-1|12|TRBJ2-7
CSVEDLTYEQYF
>TRBV9|16|TRBJ2-1
CASSVTGTSSYNEQFF
>TRBV30|11|TRBJ2-7
CAWSLNRGEYF
>TRBV19|12|TRBJ2-1
CASISSANEQFF
>TRBV11-2|16|TRBJ2-1
CASSSLDWQNYNEQFF
>TRBV4-1|15|TRBJ2-5
CASSPPAGAEETQYF
>TRBV20-1|15|TRBJ1-1
CSARDLAGINTEAFF
>TRBV27|15|TRBJ2-7
CASRSRDFNSYEQYF
>TRBV25-1|17|TRBJ2-3
CASSSPGSHQTLMMQYF
>TRBV2|15|TRBJ2-5
CASSEAIFEQETQYF
>TRBV27|16|TRBJ2-3
CASSLFASGRYDTQYF
>TRBV10-3|17|TRBJ2-2
CAISDPGLAENTGELFF
>TRBV5-1|17|TRBJ2-2
CASSPWTGGPNTGELFF
>TRBV29-1|15|TRBJ1-6
CSYGGRESYNSPLHF
>TRBV7-9|12|TRBJ1-2
CASSGGARGYTF
>TRBV25-1|14|TRBJ2-3
CASSDRGNGDTQYF
>TRBV7-9|14|TRBJ2-1
CASSWTAGYNEQFF
>TRBV29-1|14|TRBJ2-6
CSVGGLSGANVLTF
>TRBV7-9|17|TRBJ2-2
CASSMGQGAVGTGELFF
>TRBV7-9|12|TRBJ1-1
CASSLGLTEAFF
>TRBV10-2|12|TRBJ1-1
CATQDGNTEAFF
>TRBV20-1|15|TRBJ2-1
CSARDRTGLVNEQFF
>TRBV27|16|TRBJ2-3
CASSQGTSGRADTQYF
>TRBV12-3/TRBV12-4|16|TRBJ1-3
CASSLRDGDSGNTIYF
>TRBV6-4|16|TRBJ2-1
CASSATGTSGSHEQFF
>TRBV7-8|16|TRBJ2-5
CASTGRSDREQETQYF
>TRBV20-1|14|TRBJ2-7
CSARRQGRSYEQYF
>TRBV6-2/TRBV6-3|15|TRBJ1-5
CASSLTGGSNQPQHF
>TRBV10-1|18|TRBJ2-2
CASSAGLAGMINTGELFF
>TRBV12-3/TRBV12-4|17|TRBJ2-2
CASSLRLAGDSTGELFF
>TRBV6-2/TRBV6-3|14|TRBJ2-1
CASDGTGGPTSKFF
>TRBV24-1|14|TRBJ2-5
CATSDSGLEETQYF
>TRBV4-1|14|TRBJ1-5
CASSQALWSAPQHF
>TRBV14|14|TRBJ2-1
CASSLNRGGNEQFF
>TRBV6-1|16|TRBJ2-3
CASSEWVSGTTDTQYF
>TRBV7-2|14|TRBJ1-2
CASSQGRTLYGYTF
>TRBV24-1|13|TRBJ2-3
CATSVAPYDTQYF